This is a list of T cell receptor beta chains from one sample in a study of blood T cell repertoires in COVID-19. Only in-frame clones appear in the TCRdb table, and some are missing; sequencing was by immunoSEQ multiplex PCR. This table holds 110,000 or so clones, less than 90% found once. The sample taken for sequencing was peripheral blood. The origin of the receptors is a man between 45 and 60 years old with acute or convalescent COVID-19. CDR3s include the opening cysteine and the closing phenylalanine or tryptophan. The D gene is left open where the match is weak. Expanded clones are given a class, and other clones once, few, many or no size at all.

. | TRBJ2-3 | TRBD2 | TRBV7-6 | CASSKRLAGANADTQYF | TGTGCCAGCAGCAAGAGACTAGCGGGGGCCAATGCGGATACGCAGTATTTT
. | TRBJ2-7 | TRBD2 | TRBV19 | CASSTSGREQYF | TGTGCCAGTAGTACTAGCGGGCGCGAGCAGTACTTC
. | TRBJ1-2 | TRBD1 | TRBV28 | CASGDRGWEGYTF | TGTGCCAGTGGGGACAGGGGATGGGAAGGCTACACCTTC
. | TRBJ1-1 | . | TRBV7-9 | CASPPQGGTEAFF | TGTGCCAGCCCCCCACAGGGCGGCACTGAAGCTTTCTTT
. | TRBJ1-6 | TRBD1 | TRBV25-1 | CASSEFEGTGDSPLHF | TGTGCCAGCAGTGAATTTGAGGGGACAGGGGACTCACCCCTCCACTTT
. | TRBJ2-1 | . | TRBV10-1 | CASSGLADSYNEQFF | TGCGCCAGCAGTGGTTTAGCGGACTCCTACAATGAGCAGTTCTTC
. | TRBJ1-2 | . | TRBV18 | CASLEMRGNYGYTF | TGTGCCAGTTTGGAAATGAGGGGGAACTATGGCTACACCTTC
. | TRBJ1-5 | . | TRBV27 | CASSLSRYSNQPQHF | TGTGCCAGCAGTTTATCGCGGTATAGCAATCAGCCCCAGCATTTT
. | TRBJ1-1 | . | TRBV30 | CAWSAARQTEAFF | TGTGCCTGGAGTGCGGCACGACAGACTGAAGCTTTCTTT
. | TRBJ1-3 | TRBD1 | TRBV4-1 | CASSLYRGSGNTIYF | TGCGCCAGCAGCCTATACAGGGGCTCTGGAAACACCATATATTTT
. | TRBJ2-3 | TRBD2 | TRBV27 | CASTFTSASGTDTQYF | TGTGCCAGCACCTTTACTAGCGCATCGGGAACAGATACGCAGTATTTT
. | TRBJ1-4 | TRBD1 | TRBV6-6 | CASSSGQGNEKLFF | TGTGCCAGCAGTTCGGGACAGGGTAATGAAAAACTGTTTTTT
. | TRBJ1-1 | . | TRBV7-9 | CASSLTGRERTEAFF | TGTGCCAGCAGCTTAACAGGGAGGGAGCGCACTGAAGCTTTCTTT
once | TRBJ2-3 | . | TRBV27 | CASSDIRSDTQYF | TGTGCCAGTTCCGACATAAGGTCAGATACGCAGTATTTT
. | TRBJ2-1 | TRBD2 | TRBV30 | CAWSVGLAAYNEQFF | TGTGCCTGGTCGGTAGGACTAGCAGCCTACAATGAGCAGTTCTTC
. | TRBJ2-5 | TRBD1 | TRBV25-1 | CASSLQGWETQYF | TGTGCCAGCAGTCTACAGGGGTGGGAGACCCAGTACTTC
few | TRBJ2-7 | TRBD2 | TRBV5-1 | CASSLVAGGTYEQYF | TGCGCCAGCAGCTTGGTAGCGGGAGGAACCTACGAGCAGTACTTC
. | TRBJ2-1 | TRBD1 | TRBV6-5 | CASSGTGFYNEQFF | TGTGCCAGCAGCGGGACAGGGTTCTACAATGAGCAGTTCTTC
. | TRBJ2-7 | TRBD2 | TRBV14 | CASSLVLAGEQYF | TGTGCCAGCAGCCTTGTCCTAGCGGGAGAGCAGTACTTC
. | TRBJ1-2 | . | TRBV18 | CASSPATGGHYGYTF | TGTGCCAGCTCACCGGCTACAGGAGGGCACTATGGCTACACCTTC
. | TRBJ2-7 | . | TRBV11-3 | CASSLLGGVGEQYF | TGTGCCAGCAGCTTACTAGGGGGGGTTGGCGAGCAGTACTTC
once | TRBJ2-1 | TRBD2 | TRBV11-3 | CASSLLAGASYNEQFF | TGTGCCAGCAGCTTGCTAGCGGGAGCCTCCTACAATGAGCAGTTCTTC
. | TRBJ2-7 | TRBD1 | TRBV7-9 | CASSNDRAVQFYEQYF | TGTGCCAGCAGCAACGACAGGGCCGTTCAGTTCTACGAGCAGTACTTC
once | TRBJ1-1 | . | TRBV6-5 | CASSFLGHSGTEAFF | TGTGCCAGCAGTTTTCTGGGACACTCGGGCACTGAAGCTTTCTTT
few | TRBJ2-1 | TRBD2 | TRBV7-2 | CASSLGGRALFF | TGTGCCAGCAGCTTAGGTGGGAGGGCCTTGTTCTTC
medium-sized | TRBJ1-5 | . | TRBV2 | CASSEGDSNQPQHF | TGTGCCAGCAGTGAGGGAGATAGCAATCAGCCCCAGCATTTT
. | TRBJ2-3 | TRBD2 | TRBV7-3 | CASALLSGGPTDTQYF | TGTGCCAGCGCCTTACTGTCGGGGGGGCCCACAGATACGCAGTATTTT
. | TRBJ2-3 | . | TRBV5-1 | CASSGDSNTDTQYF | TGCGCCAGCAGCGGAGATTCTAATACAGATACGCAGTATTTT
. | TRBJ2-7 | . | TRBV21-1 | CASSNDLGGKGPPGEQYF | TGTGCCAGCAGCAACGATTTGGGGGGGAAGGGGCCACCCGGTGAGCAGTACTTC
. | TRBJ2-3 | . | TRBV6-6 | CASSPGSSPQYF | TGTGCCAGCAGCCCTGGTAGCTCTCCGCAGTATTTT
. | TRBJ2-7 | . | TRBV11-2 | CASSLGQGTYEQYF | TGTGCCAGCAGCTTAGGGCAGGGCACCTACGAGCAGTACTTC
. | TRBJ2-3 | . | TRBV5-6 | CASSRGLSDTQYF | TGTGCCAGCAGCCGAGGACTGTCAGATACGCAGTATTTT
. | TRBJ1-2 | TRBD1 | TRBV5-5 | CASSVGDRVAGGYTF | TGTGCCAGCAGCGTAGGAGACAGGGTGGCGGGTGGCTACACCTTC
. | TRBJ2-7 | TRBD2 | TRBV5-1 | CASSLRLAGSYEQYF | TGCGCCAGCAGCTTGAGACTAGCGGGCTCCTACGAGCAGTACTTC
few | TRBJ2-5 | . | TRBV6-6 | CASSSQETQYF | TGTGCCAGCAGTTCACAAGAGACCCAGTACTTC
many | TRBJ2-7 | TRBD2 | TRBV2 | CASRLAGLYEQYF | TGTGCCAGCAGACTAGCGGGCCTCTACGAGCAGTACTTC
. | TRBJ2-2 | . | TRBV7-4 | CASPTLLFLTGELFF | TGTGCCAGCCCAACTTTACTTTTCCTCACCGGGGAGCTGTTTTTT